This T cell receptor beta chain was sequenced for a study of cytomegalovirus exposure and HLA in healthy donors. Germline CDR1 SGHDT, CDR2 YYEEEE. Trimming shortened V by 0 bases and J by 2 bases, and 14 bases separated the two germline ends. The CDR3 length is 16 residues. Remarks on this clone: Antigen specificity is unknown.

PCR amplification relied on 60 Vbeta primers (plus 13 Jbeta primers). Measured with immunoSEQ multiplex PCR; TCRdb has only the in-frame clones, and not every one. The repertoire has around 160,000 clones, roughly four fifths of them found once; the top ten carry 8.5%. Overall study results and limits: In vitro testing confirmed a few CMV-associated chains as specific for CMV antigens.

The genes are TRBV5-6 and TRBJ2-5, with D possibly being TRBD2 (5 bases). Sequencing was performed on PBMCs. The TCR originated in a male donor in good health and CMV-seropositive. CDR3 sequence reads: CASSLASGTSQETQYF. The CDR3 nucleotides are TGTGCCAGCAGCTTGGCGTCAGGTACTAGTCAAGAGACCCAGTACTTC.